The 14 T cell receptor beta chains listed next were all sequenced from one sample in a study of T cells in tumors after PD-1 blockade. TCRdb's table, derived via immunoSEQ multiplex PCR, lists solely in-frame clones and lacks some. The sample has about 4,900 clones; over 50% are singletons. The specimen was tumor tissue, collected before anti-PD-1 treatment. Every receptor here comes from a human donor with cutaneous squamous cell carcinoma.

In this sample, this clone turned up once. The rearrangement links TRBV3-1 (or the pseudogene TRBV3-2) to TRBJ1-2, with TRBD1 as a possible D gene (5 bases). Trimming took off 4 bases at V and 3 bases at J, with 9 bases between the two ends. The germline V gene has CDR1 LGHDT and CDR2 YNNKEL (reference sequence). The CDR3 totals 13 residues. CDR3 bases: TGTGCCAGCAGCCTACGAGGGGACTATGGCTACACCTTC. Its protein is CASSLRGDYGYTF.

This chain connects TRBV7-2 to TRBJ2-7, with TRBD2 matching over 12 bases. With 5 bases clipped from V and 7 bases from J, the junction kept 12 bases outside the gene matches. CDR3 length: 16 residues. Germline loops: CDR1 SGHTA, CDR2 FQGNSA. The CDR3 is CASSPATSGGNWEQYF. Written as DNA, the CDR3 is TGTGCCAGCAGCCCTGCAACTAGCGGGGGGAATTGGGAGCAGTACTTC.

This chain uses TRBV12-3 or TRBV12-4 with TRBJ2-2, with D maybe TRBD2 (6 bases). The CDR3 is made up of 13 amino acids. V was trimmed by 5 bases and J by 6 bases, leaving 10 bases between them. The CDR3 nucleotides read TGTGCCAGCAGTCAAACTAGCCCCGGGGAGCTGTTTTTT. Its protein is CASSQTSPGELFF.

This clone was recorded once. The gene calls are TRBV7-6 and TRBJ2-7; TRBD1 aligns across 12 bases. This CDR3 has 14 residues. Losses at the gene ends were 5 bases for V and 7 bases for J; bases not matched to a gene: 6. The germline V gene encodes CDR1 SGHVS and CDR2 FNYEAQ. For the CDR3, the DNA is TGTGCCAGCAGCCTCGGGACAGGGGGCAGTGAGCAGTACTTC. This codes for CASSLGTGGSEQYF.

The rearrangement links TRBV6-6 to TRBJ2-2; 14 bases match TRBD2. This CDR3 is 19 amino acids long. Germline V CDR1 and CDR2: MNHNY, SVGAGI (reference sequence). V lost 5 bases, J lost 4 bases, and 12 bases stayed unmatched. The CDR3 DNA is TGTGCCAGCAGTCGTACCATGGGACTAGCGGGGGTCCCCACCGGGGAGCTGTTTTTT. The encoded protein is CASSRTMGLAGVPTGELFF.

The genes are TRBV28 and TRBJ1-1; D unclear. Germline assignment: CDR1 MDHEN and CDR2 SYDVKM. CDR3 length: 13 amino acids. V was pared by 5 bases and J by 1 base, with 8 bases between. The CDR3 nucleotides read TGTGCCAGCAGTCCCGGGGAGAACACTGAAGCTTTCTTT. It specifies CASSPGENTEAFF.

The rearrangement links TRBV6-1 to TRBJ1-6, with D perhaps matching TRBD1 (6 bases). CDR3 size: 15 residues. In germline, CDR1 is MNHNS, CDR2 SASEGT. V lost 1 base, J lost 7 bases, and 11 bases lay in between. In nucleotides, the CDR3 is TGTGCCAGCAGTGAAGAGGGGGTTTCAAATTCACCCCTCCACTTT. It translates to CASSEEGVSNSPLHF.

The J gene is TRBJ1-1, the V gene TRBV11-2; D is undetermined. CDR1 is SGHAT and CDR2 is FQNNGV in the germline V gene. V lost 0 bases to trimming and J lost 7 bases, with 9 bases between them. The CDR3 runs 13 residues. The CDR3 nucleotides read TGTGCCAGCAGCTTAGACTACGGCGGTGAAGCTTTCTTT. Encoded protein: CASSLDYGGEAFF.

The chain carries TRBV5-1 and TRBJ2-7; 7 nucleotides line up with TRBD2. The CDR3 has 15 amino acids. With 0 bases clipped from V and 0 bases from J, the junction kept 3 bases outside the gene matches. The V gene's germline CDR1 is SGHRS and CDR2 YFSETQ. CDR3 nucleotide sequence: TGCGCCAGCAGCTTGGCCGGCGGGGGCTCCTACGAGCAGTACTTC. Translation: CASSLAGGGSYEQYF.

The J gene is TRBJ2-1, the V gene TRBV7-9; D not resolved. Trimming removed 7 bases at V and 8 bases at J, with 15 bases between. CDR1 SEHNR and CDR2 FQNEAQ come from the germline V gene (reference sequence). The CDR3 spans 13 residues. The CDR3 sequence is CASTPTESYEQFF. In DNA form, the CDR3 reads TGTGCCAGCACCCCAACAGAGTCCTATGAGCAGTTCTTC.

The chain is built from TRBV29-1 and TRBJ1-1; 9 bases fit TRBD1. This CDR3 has 17 amino acids. CDR1 and CDR2 from the germline V gene are SQVTM and ANQGSEA. V lost 6 bases and J lost 1; bases outside the gene matches: 15. CDR3 DNA: TGCAGCGTACAATCACCGGGACAGGGTCCCTCGAACACTGAAGCTTTCTTT. Its translation: CSVQSPGQGPSNTEAFF.

V usage is TRBV6-6 and J usage is TRBJ2-5; TRBD1 or TRBD2 may be the D gene (5 bases each). The CDR3 has 14 residues. Germline CDR1 is MNHNY and CDR2 is SVGAGI (reference sequence). V was trimmed by 5 bases and J by 0 bases, leaving 10 bases between them. CDR3 amino acids: CASSLPGHQETQYF. The CDR3 DNA is TGTGCCAGCAGTCTCCCGGGACACCAAGAGACCCAGTACTTC.

The chain carries TRBV10-2 and TRBJ1-2; 7 bases fit TRBD1. The CDR3 runs to 14 residues. The V segment lost 4 bases and the J segment 5 bases; nucleotides outside the gene matches: 7. Germline-derived CDR1 and CDR2 are WSHSY and SAAADI. The CDR3 region is CASSGSRDSYGYTF. CDR3 bases: TGCGCCAGCAGTGGAAGCCGGGACAGTTATGGCTACACCTTC.

The chain recombines TRBV12-3 or TRBV12-4 with TRBJ2-7; D could derive from TRBD1 or TRBD2 (5 bases each). V gave up 6 bases and J gave up 2 bases, with 11 bases separating them. The CDR3 has 13 amino acids. The CDR3 loop is CASRGDGTYEQYF. The CDR3, as DNA: TGTGCCAGCAGAGGGGACGGCACCTACGAGCAGTACTTC.